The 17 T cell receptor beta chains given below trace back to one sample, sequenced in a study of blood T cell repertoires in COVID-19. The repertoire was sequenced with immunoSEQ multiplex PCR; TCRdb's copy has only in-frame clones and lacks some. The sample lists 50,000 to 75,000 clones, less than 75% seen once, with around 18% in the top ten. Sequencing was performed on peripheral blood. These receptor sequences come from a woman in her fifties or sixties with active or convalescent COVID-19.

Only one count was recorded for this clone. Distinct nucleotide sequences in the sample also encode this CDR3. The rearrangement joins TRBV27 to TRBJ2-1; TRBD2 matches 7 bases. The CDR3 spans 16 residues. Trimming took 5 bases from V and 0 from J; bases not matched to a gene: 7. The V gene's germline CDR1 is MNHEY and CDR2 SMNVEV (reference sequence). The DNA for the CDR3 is TGTGCCAGCAGTCTCCTAGCGGTAAGCTCCTACAATGAGCAGTTCTTC. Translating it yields CASSLLAVSSYNEQFF.

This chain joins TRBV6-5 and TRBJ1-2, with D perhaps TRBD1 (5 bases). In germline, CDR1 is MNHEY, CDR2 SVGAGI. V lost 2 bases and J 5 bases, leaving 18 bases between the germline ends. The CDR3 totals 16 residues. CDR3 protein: CASSYGGTESIYGYTF. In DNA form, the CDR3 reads TGTGCCAGCAGTTACGGGGGGACCGAGAGCATATATGGCTACACCTTC.

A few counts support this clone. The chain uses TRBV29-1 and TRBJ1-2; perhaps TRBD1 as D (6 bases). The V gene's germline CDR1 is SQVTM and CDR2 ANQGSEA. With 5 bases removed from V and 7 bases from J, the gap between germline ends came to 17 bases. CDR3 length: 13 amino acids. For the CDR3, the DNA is TGCAGCGTTCCTTACGGGGGGGCTAGTGGCTACACCTTC. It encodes CSVPYGGASGYTF.

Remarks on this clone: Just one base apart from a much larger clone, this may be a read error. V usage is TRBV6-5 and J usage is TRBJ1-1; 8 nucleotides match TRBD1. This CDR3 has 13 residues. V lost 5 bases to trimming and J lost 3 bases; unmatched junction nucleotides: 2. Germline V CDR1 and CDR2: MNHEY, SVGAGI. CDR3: CASSLQGDTEAFF. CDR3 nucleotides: TGTGCCAGCAGTCTACAGGGGGACACTGAAGCTTTCTTT.

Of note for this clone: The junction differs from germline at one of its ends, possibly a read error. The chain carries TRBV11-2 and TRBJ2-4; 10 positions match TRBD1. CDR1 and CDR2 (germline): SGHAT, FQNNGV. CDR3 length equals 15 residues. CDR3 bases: TGTGCCAGCAGCTTAGACAGCGGCCCAACGGGGACAGGGGCTTTC. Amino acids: CASSLDSGPTGTGAF.

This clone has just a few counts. Written as DNA, the CDR3 is TGCGCCAGCAGTTCCTCCGGGACAGGGCTCGGCAATGAGCAGTTCTTC. It is translated as CASSSSGTGLGNEQFF. The chain uses TRBV5-1 and TRBJ2-1; 9 nucleotides align to TRBD1. CDR1 and CDR2 (germline): SGHRS, YFSETQ. V lost 5 bases, J lost 6 bases, and 12 bases stayed unmatched. The CDR3 is 16 residues long.

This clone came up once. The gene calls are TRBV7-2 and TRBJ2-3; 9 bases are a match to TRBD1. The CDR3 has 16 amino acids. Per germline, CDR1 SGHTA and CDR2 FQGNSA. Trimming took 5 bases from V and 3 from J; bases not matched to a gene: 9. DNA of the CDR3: TGTGCCAGCAGCGCCTACAGGGGGCCGTCAACAGATACGCAGTATTTT. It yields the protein CASSAYRGPSTDTQYF.

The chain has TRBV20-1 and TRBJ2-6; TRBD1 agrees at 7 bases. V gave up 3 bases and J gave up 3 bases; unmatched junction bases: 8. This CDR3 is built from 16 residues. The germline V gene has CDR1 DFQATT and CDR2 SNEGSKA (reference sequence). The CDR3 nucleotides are TGCAGTGCTAGTGAAGGGGGCGCTTATGGGGCCAACGTCCTGACTTTC. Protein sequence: CSASEGGAYGANVLTF.

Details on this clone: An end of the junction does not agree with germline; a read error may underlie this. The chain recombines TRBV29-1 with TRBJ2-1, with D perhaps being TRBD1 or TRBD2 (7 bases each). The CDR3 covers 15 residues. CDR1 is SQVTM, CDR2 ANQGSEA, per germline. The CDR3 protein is CSAEGGGSSYNEQFF. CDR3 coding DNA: TGCAGCGCTGAAGGGGGCGGGAGCTCCTACAATGAGCAGTTCTTC.

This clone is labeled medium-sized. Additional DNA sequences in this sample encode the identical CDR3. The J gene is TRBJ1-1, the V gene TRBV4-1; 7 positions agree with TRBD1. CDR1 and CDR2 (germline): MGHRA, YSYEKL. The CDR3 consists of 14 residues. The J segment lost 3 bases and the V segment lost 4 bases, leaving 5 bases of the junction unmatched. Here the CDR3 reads CASSRAGTDTEAFF. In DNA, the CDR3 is TGCGCCAGCAGCCGGGCAGGGACAGACACTGAAGCTTTCTTT.

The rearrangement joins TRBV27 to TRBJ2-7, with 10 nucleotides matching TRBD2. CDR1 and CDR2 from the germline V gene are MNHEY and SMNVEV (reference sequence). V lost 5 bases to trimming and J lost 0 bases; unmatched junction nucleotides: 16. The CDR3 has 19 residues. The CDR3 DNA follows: TGTGCCAGCAGTCAAGCGTTTAGGACTAGCGGCTGGAACTCCTACGAGCAGTACTTC. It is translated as CASSQAFRTSGWNSYEQYF.

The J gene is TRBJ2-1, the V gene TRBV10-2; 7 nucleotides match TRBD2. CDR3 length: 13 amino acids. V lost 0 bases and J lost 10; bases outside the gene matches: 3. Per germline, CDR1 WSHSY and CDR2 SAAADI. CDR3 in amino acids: CASSESREGEQFF. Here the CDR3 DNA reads TGCGCCAGCAGTGAGTCGAGGGAGGGAGAGCAGTTCTTC.

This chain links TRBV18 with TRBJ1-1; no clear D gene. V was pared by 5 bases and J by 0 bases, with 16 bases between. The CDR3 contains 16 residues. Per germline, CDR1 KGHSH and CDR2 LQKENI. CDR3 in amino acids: CASSARKTPMNTEAFF. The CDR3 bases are TGTGCCAGCTCAGCCCGTAAGACACCCATGAACACTGAAGCTTTCTTT.

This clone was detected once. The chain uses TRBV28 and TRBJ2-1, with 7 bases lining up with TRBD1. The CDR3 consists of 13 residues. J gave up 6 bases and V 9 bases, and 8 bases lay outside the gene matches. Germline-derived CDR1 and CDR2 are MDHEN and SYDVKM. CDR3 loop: CASSTRGFNEQFF. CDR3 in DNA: TGTGCCAGTAGTACCAGGGGGTTCAATGAGCAGTTCTTC.

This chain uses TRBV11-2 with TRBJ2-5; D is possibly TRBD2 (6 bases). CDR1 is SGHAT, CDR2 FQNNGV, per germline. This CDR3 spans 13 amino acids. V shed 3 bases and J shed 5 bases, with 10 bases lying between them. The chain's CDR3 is CASSFGGRETQYF. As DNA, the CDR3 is TGTGCCAGCAGCTTCGGGGGTCGGGAGACCCAGTACTTC.

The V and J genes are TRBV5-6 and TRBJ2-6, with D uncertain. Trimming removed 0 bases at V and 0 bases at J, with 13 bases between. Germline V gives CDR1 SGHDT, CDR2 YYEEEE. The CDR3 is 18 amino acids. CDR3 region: CASSLGLGLPSGANVLTF. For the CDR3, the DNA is TGTGCCAGCAGCTTGGGGCTAGGCCTACCCTCTGGGGCCAACGTCCTGACTTTC.

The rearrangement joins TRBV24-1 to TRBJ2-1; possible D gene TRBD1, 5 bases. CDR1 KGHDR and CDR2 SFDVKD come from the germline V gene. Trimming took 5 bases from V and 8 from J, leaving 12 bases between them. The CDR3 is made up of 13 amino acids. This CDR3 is CATSVQKGYEQFF. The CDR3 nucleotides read TGTGCCACCAGTGTCCAGAAGGGGTATGAGCAGTTCTTC.